This T cell receptor (beta chain) originates from a study of T cells in narcolepsy. In the study overall: Healthy controls were enrolled alongside patients with narcolepsy type 1 or type 2. Findings and caveats of the study: In some patient and control memory CD4+ samples, autoreactive clones were absent. Blood of same and different patients, but not healthy controls, reportedly held recurring autoreactive clonotypes. Same-patient CSF and blood CD4+ T cell clonotypes included HCRT-specific and TRIB2-specific autoreactive ones.

V was clipped by 5 bases and J by 0 bases; unmatched bases: 6. The CDR3 has 16 residues. CDR1 and CDR2 (germline): MDHEN, SYDVKM. For this clone: Its target is unknown.

Repertoires were generated with immunoSEQ multiplex PCR, while TCRdb's copy carries only in-frame clones and drops some. The table has 30,000 to 45,000 clones, roughly 84% seen once. This chain joins TRBV28 and TRBJ1-5, with TRBD1 matching over 8 bases. This TCR derives from a human donor with narcolepsy. The sequenced material came from CD45RA- memory CD4+ T cells from PBMCs. The CDR3 nucleotides read TGTGCCAGCAGTAATAACAGGGGGGATAGCAATCAGCCCCAGCATTTT. Its protein is CASSNNRGDSNQPQHF.